Listed below are T cell receptor beta chains from one sample, sequenced in a study of shared clonotypes between healthy human individuals. Only in-frame clones appear in the TCRdb table, and some are missing; sequencing was by immunoSEQ multiplex PCR. This table has just over 2,000,000 clones, 85% to 95% appearing once. Sequencing was carried out using naive CD4+ T cells sorted from blood. Every receptor here comes from a man younger than 30 in good health. The CDR3 runs from the conserved cysteine through the conserved F or W. Fields, in order: D gene, V gene, clone size, J gene, CDR3 protein, CDR3 DNA. D genes are given only for firm matches. Rows may omit the clone size; those that give it use once, few, many or a size class.

.,TRBV14,.,TRBJ2-3,CASSQAGTDTQYF,TGTGCCAGCAGCCAAGCAGGCACAGATACACAGTATTTT
.,TRBV2,.,TRBJ2-1,CASLRLLSYNEQFF,TGTGCCAGCCTTAGACTTCTCTCCTACAATGAGCAGTTCTTC
TRBD1,TRBV10-1,.,TRBJ1-2,CASSGQLYGYTF,TGCGCCAGCTCGGGACAGCTCTATGGCTACACCTTC
.,TRBV28,.,TRBJ1-2,CASSWRETGGYTF,TGTGCCAGCAGTTGGAGGGAGACAGGTGGCTACACCTTC
.,TRBV7-6,.,TRBJ2-1,CASSFGRRDEQFF,TGTGCCAGCAGCTTCGGGCGGCGGGATGAGCAGTTCTTC
.,TRBV29-1,.,TRBJ2-1,CSVGIPDPVTYNEQFF,TGCAGCGTTGGAATCCCTGACCCAGTAACGTACAATGAGCAGTTCTTC
.,TRBV15,.,TRBJ2-1,CATSTPTYYYNEQFF,TGTGCCACCAGTACCCCGACTTATTACTACAATGAGCAGTTCTTC
.,TRBV10-3,once,TRBJ1-1,CAISDPPGTEAFF,TGTGCCATCAGTGACCCCCCTGGCACTGAAGCTTTCTTT
.,TRBV28,.,TRBJ1-6,CATQGINSPLHF,TGTGCAACCCAGGGGATTAATTCACCCCTCCACTTT
TRBD2,TRBV7-2,.,TRBJ2-1,CASSLGWGGYNEQFF,TGTGCCAGCAGCTTGGGATGGGGGGGTTACAATGAGCAGTTCTTC
.,TRBV18,once,TRBJ2-5,CASSPPNRQQETQYF,TGTGCCAGCTCACCACCGAACCGGCAGCAAGAGACCCAGTACTTC
.,TRBV2,.,TRBJ1-1,CASSTGIGAFF,TGTGCCAGCAGTACCGGGATAGGGGCTTTCTTT
.,TRBV5-1,.,TRBJ1-6,CASSLASGTGNSPLHF,TGCGCCAGCAGCTTGGCCTCCGGGACGGGGAATTCACCCCTCCACTTT
.,TRBV28,once,TRBJ2-7,CASTGGRRAYEQYF,TGTGCCAGCACCGGTGGCAGGCGTGCCTACGAGCAGTACTTC
.,TRBV2,.,TRBJ2-5,CARAGPQETQYF,TGTGCCAGGGCGGGACCTCAAGAGACCCAGTACTTC
TRBD1,TRBV4-3,.,TRBJ2-5,CASSPGQARQETQYF,TGCGCCAGCAGCCCAGGACAGGCACGCCAAGAGACCCAGTACTTC
TRBD2,TRBV5-6,.,TRBJ2-5,CASSLFWGGETQYF,TGTGCCAGCAGCTTGTTTTGGGGAGGGGAGACCCAGTACTTC
.,TRBV6-6,once,TRBJ1-3,CASSTSGQSSGNTIYF,TGTGCCAGCTCCACTTCTGGGCAGAGCTCTGGAAACACCATATATTTT
TRBD2,TRBV6-6,.,TRBJ2-1,CASSYNSGLSYNEQFF,TGTGCCAGCAGTTACAATAGCGGGTTATCCTACAATGAGCAGTTCTTC
.,TRBV6-5,.,TRBJ2-2,CASRQGDLTGELFF,TGTGCCAGCAGGCAAGGGGATCTGACCGGGGAGCTGTTTTTT
.,TRBV5-6,.,TRBJ1-2,CASSFNYGYTF,TGTGCCAGCAGCTTTAACTATGGCTACACCTTC
.,TRBV5-1,.,TRBJ2-3,CASSLAQRDTDTQYF,TGCGCCAGCAGCTTGGCCCAACGGGACACAGATACGCAGTATTTT
.,TRBV9,.,TRBJ2-2,CASSGTAFMNTGELFF,TGTGCCAGCAGTGGGACGGCCTTCATGAACACCGGGGAGCTGTTTTTT
.,TRBV18,.,TRBJ2-2,CASSPFNTGELFF,TGTGCCAGCTCACCCTTTAACACCGGGGAGCTGTTTTTT